The subject of this entry is one TCR beta chain. Its antigen is currently unknown. In the original processing: There were no quality scores in the junction-only immunoSEQ sequences, so filtering differed. Clones were read by immunoSEQ multiplex PCR, and TCRdb kept only the in-frame ones, dropping some. That table furnishes V, J and clone size, whereas the DNA furnished D and trimming. The sample lists about 1.5 million clones; around 97% were seen once. The data are from a study of shared clonotypes between healthy human individuals. The overall study: The plates for each donor numbered three CD4 naive, three CD4 memory, two CD8 naive and one CD8 memory. Study-wide results and caveats: The rarefaction results pointed to incomplete sorted-subset sequencing despite large depth.

Per the germline V gene, CDR1 is LNHNV and CDR2 is YYDKDF (reference sequence). This CDR3 is 13 amino acids long. The junction had 3 bases not matched to a gene; V was cut back by 6 bases and J by 2 bases. J is TRBJ2-7 and V is TRBV15; 8 positions agree with TRBD1. The clonotype originates from a man aged 30 to 39 in good health. Sequencing was done on a sample of naive CD4+ T cells sorted from blood. Specified subset: CD45RA+ positively selected. The CDR3 is CATSTTGAYEQYF. Here the CDR3 DNA reads TGTGCCACCAGTACGACAGGGGCCTACGAGCAGTACTTC.